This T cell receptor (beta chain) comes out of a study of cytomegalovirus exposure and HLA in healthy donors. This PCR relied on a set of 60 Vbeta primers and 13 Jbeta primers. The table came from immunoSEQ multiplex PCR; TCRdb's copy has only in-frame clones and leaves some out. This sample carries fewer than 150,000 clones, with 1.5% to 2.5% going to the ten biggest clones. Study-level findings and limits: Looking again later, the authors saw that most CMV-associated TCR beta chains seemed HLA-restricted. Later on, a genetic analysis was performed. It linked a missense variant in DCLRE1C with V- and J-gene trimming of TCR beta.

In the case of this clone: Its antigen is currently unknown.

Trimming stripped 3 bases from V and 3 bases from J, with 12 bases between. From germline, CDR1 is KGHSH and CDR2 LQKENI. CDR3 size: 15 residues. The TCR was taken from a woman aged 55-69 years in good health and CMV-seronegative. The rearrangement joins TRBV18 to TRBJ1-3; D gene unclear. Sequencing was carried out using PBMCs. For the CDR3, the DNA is TGTGCCAGCTCACCCCGCTCAGAGGGTGGAAACACCATATATTTT. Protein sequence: CASSPRSEGGNTIYF.